One and the same sample provided the 29 T cell receptor beta chains below, sequenced in a study of blood T cell repertoires in COVID-19. Clones were sequenced by immunoSEQ multiplex PCR, and TCRdb holds only the in-frame ones, with some missing. The data contain fewer than 140,000 clones, roughly two thirds of them singletons. The sequenced material came from peripheral blood. Receptors originate from a human donor with acute or convalescent COVID-19. The donor label of this sample is uncertain.

The chain employs TRBV6-4 and TRBJ2-3; 9 positions agree with TRBD2. This CDR3 spans 14 amino acids. Germline-derived CDR1 and CDR2 are MRHNA and SNTAGT. Trimming removed 3 bases from V and 4 bases from J; junction bases left unmatched: 2. CDR3 bases: TGTGCCAGCAGTGAGCGGGGGGGCCCAGATACGCAGTATTTT. Translated, it gives CASSERGGPDTQYF.

The chain has TRBV5-4 and TRBJ1-2, with TRBD1 as a possible D gene (5 bases). The CDR3 sequence is 12 residues long. Looked up from germline, CDR1 is SGHNT and CDR2 is YYREEE (reference sequence). Trimming pared 0 bases from V and 6 bases from J, leaving 6 bases between. CDR3 loop: CASSLGQNGYTF. CDR3 nucleotides: TGTGCCAGCAGCTTGGGACAGAATGGCTACACCTTC. The variable domain in full, completed from reference TRBV5-4 and TRBJ1-2, reads ETGVTQSPTHLIKTRGQQVTLRCSSQSGHNTVSWYQQALGQGPQFIFQYYREEENGRGNFPPRFSGLQFPNYSSELNVNALELDDSALYLCASSLGQNGYTFGSGTRLTVV.

The J gene is TRBJ1-4, the V gene TRBV10-3, with a tentative D call TRBD1 (6 bases). In germline, CDR1 is ENHRY, CDR2 SYGVKD. The CDR3 covers 14 residues. V was trimmed by 6 bases and J by 0 bases, leaving 8 bases between them. The CDR3 region is CAIRSGATNEKLFF. As DNA, the CDR3 is TGTGCCATCAGATCAGGGGCAACTAATGAAAAACTGTTTTTT.

A few counts support this clone. The CDR3 protein is CASSFPQGMNTEAFF. The CDR3 DNA follows: TGTGCCAGCAGCTTCCCTCAGGGGATGAACACTGAAGCTTTCTTT. The chain couples TRBV13 to TRBJ1-1, with D perhaps matching TRBD1 (6 bases). Looked up from germline, CDR1 is PRHDT and CDR2 is FYEKMQ (reference sequence). The CDR3 runs 15 residues. The germline V and J ends were trimmed by 3 bases and 0 bases, with 11 bases remaining between them.

There are many counts of this clone. This chain connects TRBV18 to TRBJ1-6; D is undetermined. Germline V gene lookup returns CDR1 KGHSH and CDR2 LQKENI. V lost 1 base and J 8 bases, leaving 15 bases between the germline ends. The CDR3 runs to 16 residues. CDR3 DNA: TGTGCCAGCTCACCACGGGTTTTAGCTGAGGATTCACCCCTCCACTTT. Amino acids: CASSPRVLAEDSPLHF.

The CDR3: CASSLRQDAATEAFF. The CDR3 nucleotides are TGTGCCAGCAGCCTTCGACAGGACGCCGCAACTGAAGCTTTCTTT. This sequence joins TRBV7-9 and TRBJ1-1; D is possibly TRBD1 (6 bases). With 5 bases removed from V and 5 bases from J, the gap between germline ends came to 18 bases. The CDR3 covers 15 residues. Germline lookup yields CDR1 SEHNR and CDR2 FQNEAQ (reference sequence).

The chain joins TRBV20-1 to TRBJ1-3; unclear D gene. This CDR3 is built from 12 residues. The V gene lost 3 bases and the J gene lost 8 bases, with 11 bases spanning the gap. The germline CDR1 and CDR2 sequences are DFQATT and SNEGSKA (reference sequence). The CDR3 sequence: CSASEGADTIYF. CDR3 bases: TGCAGTGCTAGTGAGGGAGCGGACACCATATATTTT.

The chain links TRBV4-1 to TRBJ1-4; D call uncertain. Trimming removed 1 base from V and 0 bases from J, with 12 bases in between. CDR3 length: 17 residues. Per germline, CDR1 MGHRA and CDR2 YSYEKL. The CDR3 region is CASSQVGPITTNEKLFF. In nucleotides, the CDR3 is TGCGCCAGCAGCCAAGTTGGGCCCATCACAACTAATGAAAAACTGTTTTTT.

The chain employs TRBV11-2 and TRBJ2-5; D may be TRBD1 (5 bases). The CDR3 runs to 15 residues. The V gene's germline CDR1 is SGHAT and CDR2 FQNNGV. V was shortened by 5 bases and J by 2 bases, with 15 bases between the two germline ends. In DNA, the CDR3 is TGTGCCAGCAGCCCGCGACAGATTCAACAAGAGACCCAGTACTTC. Residues: CASSPRQIQQETQYF.

The chain uses TRBV6-6 and TRBJ2-2, with 8 nucleotides matching TRBD1. J was trimmed by 6 bases and V by 4 bases; bases with no gene match: 1. Looked up from germline, CDR1 is MNHNY and CDR2 is SVGAGI (reference sequence). This CDR3 comprises 13 residues. CDR3 nucleotide sequence: TGTGCCAGCAGTTTGGACAGGGCCGGGGAGCTGTTTTTT. Protein: CASSLDRAGELFF.

The V call is TRBV28, the J call TRBJ1-4; the D is unclear. This CDR3 has 12 amino acids. Germline V gene lookup returns CDR1 MDHEN and CDR2 SYDVKM. V was clipped by 8 bases and J by 8 bases, with 12 bases between them. In DNA form, the CDR3 reads TGTGCCAGCCGCGTGGGCGGGGAAAAACTGTTTTTT. This sequence encodes CASRVGGEKLFF. The whole variable domain, remainder taken from reference TRBV28 and TRBJ1-4, is DVKVTQSSRYLVKRTGEKVFLECVQDMDHENMFWYRQDPGLGLRLIYFSYDVKMKEKGDIPEGYSVSREKKERFSLILESASTNQTSMYLCASRVGGEKLFFGSGTQLSVL.

The chain links TRBV19 to TRBJ2-3; 13 bases map to TRBD2. This CDR3 region has 15 residues. V lost 5 bases and J lost 4; bases outside the gene matches: 3. Germline V gene sequence: CDR1 LNHDA, CDR2 SQIVND (reference sequence). CDR3 residues: CASSLLAGGPDTQYF. The CDR3 nucleotides read TGTGCCAGTAGTCTACTAGCGGGGGGGCCAGATACGCAGTATTTT.

This chain uses TRBV5-6 with TRBJ1-2; TRBD1 matches 8 bases. CDR1 is SGHDT and CDR2 is YYEEEE in the germline V gene. This CDR3 has 16 residues. V was clipped by 4 bases and J by 1 base; unmatched bases: 9. The CDR3 sequence is CASSHSGTGGNYGYTF. In nucleotides, the CDR3 is TGTGCCAGCAGCCATTCCGGGACAGGAGGTAACTATGGCTACACCTTC.

The chain combines TRBV27 with TRBJ1-5; D is perhaps TRBD1 (6 bases). The CDR3 length is 13 residues. Germline lookup yields CDR1 MNHEY and CDR2 SMNVEV (reference sequence). Trimming removed 5 bases from V and 7 bases from J, with 12 bases in between. In DNA form, the CDR3 reads TGTGCCAGCAGTCCGAACAGGGACCAGCCCCAGCATTTT. Residues: CASSPNRDQPQHF.

The rearrangement uses TRBV29-1 and TRBJ2-2; possible D gene TRBD1, 6 bases. The germline V gene has CDR1 SQVTM and CDR2 ANQGSEA. V gave up 6 bases and J gave up 5 bases, with 19 bases separating them. The CDR3 spans 15 residues. CDR3 sequence: CSVELGSRGTGELFF. The CDR3 DNA reads TGCAGCGTAGAGTTGGGTTCTAGGGGGACCGGGGAGCTGTTTTTT.

As concerns this clone: The same CDR3 also results from other DNA sequences found in this sample. V gene TRBV18 combines with J gene TRBJ2-7; D is possibly TRBD2 (5 bases). The CDR3 covers 12 residues. The germline CDR1 and CDR2 sequences are KGHSH and LQKENI. V lost 3 bases to trimming and J lost 7 bases, with 10 bases between them. The CDR3 region is CASSPGPGEQYF. CDR3 coding DNA: TGTGCCAGCTCACCGGGCCCGGGGGAGCAGTACTTC.

This chain connects TRBV28 to TRBJ1-2; the D is unclear. V was trimmed by 4 bases and J by 8 bases, leaving 14 bases between them. The CDR3 is made up of 13 amino acids. Germline-derived CDR1 and CDR2 are MDHEN and SYDVKM. The CDR3 sequence is CASSSRREEGYTF. The CDR3, as DNA: TGTGCCAGCAGTTCCCGAAGAGAGGAAGGCTACACCTTC.

V is TRBV2 and J is TRBJ2-2, with D possibly being TRBD1 (6 bases). CDR1 is SNHLY, CDR2 FYNNEI, per germline. V was trimmed by 4 bases and J by 2 bases, leaving 11 bases between them. The CDR3 is 15 amino acids. The CDR3 DNA reads as TGTGCCAGCAGTGCCGGGACACTTAACACCGGGGAGCTGTTTTTT. Protein: CASSAGTLNTGELFF.

The chain carries TRBV29-1 and TRBJ1-2; TRBD1 agrees at 10 bases. V trimming: 7 bases; J trimming: 8 bases; junction bases outside the gene matches: 7. CDR3 length: 12 residues. Germline V gives CDR1 SQVTM, CDR2 ANQGSEA. The DNA for the CDR3 is TGCAGCGCCTCCGGGACAGGGGACGGCTACACCTTC. It translates to CSASGTGDGYTF.

The chain is built from TRBV3-1 (or the pseudogene TRBV3-2) and TRBJ1-6; a weak D match, TRBD1 (5 bases). V was shortened by 0 bases and J by 10 bases, with 13 bases between the two germline ends. The germline V gene has CDR1 LGHDT and CDR2 YNNKEL (reference sequence). The CDR3 is 15 residues long. This CDR3 is CASSQDPPGRSPLHF. The CDR3 bases are TGTGCCAGCAGCCAAGATCCTCCAGGGAGGTCACCCCTCCACTTT.

V gene TRBV19 combines with J gene TRBJ2-5, with D tentatively TRBD1 (5 bases). The CDR3 is made up of 15 amino acids. Germline V gene lookup returns CDR1 LNHDA and CDR2 SQIVND (reference sequence). Trimming cost V 5 bases and J 5 bases, with 18 bases left between them. CDR3 sequence reads: CASSVVGQGLETQYF. The CDR3 nucleotides are TGTGCCAGTAGTGTCGTAGGGCAGGGCTTGGAGACCCAGTACTTC. The full variable domain, with the rest looked up from reference TRBV19 and TRBJ2-5, is DGGITQSPKYLFRKEGQNVTLSCEQNLNHDAMYWYRQDPGQGLRLIYYSQIVNDFQKGDIAEGYSVSREKKESFPLTVTSAQKNPTAFYLCASSVVGQGLETQYFGPGTRLLVL.

This clone was counted a single time. V usage is TRBV10-2 and J usage is TRBJ1-1; perhaps TRBD1 as D (6 bases). Germline values: CDR1 WSHSY, CDR2 SAAADI. V lost 6 bases and J lost 2, with 7 bases in between. The CDR3 runs to 12 residues. The chain's CDR3 is CASRDSNTEAFF. The CDR3 bases are TGCGCCAGCAGGGACAGCAACACTGAAGCTTTCTTT.

This clone was recorded a few times. The rearrangement joins TRBV6-6 to TRBJ1-6, with 9 positions matching TRBD1. Germline assignment: CDR1 MNHNY and CDR2 SVGAGI (reference sequence). This CDR3 spans 15 amino acids. V trimming: 5 bases; J trimming: 7 bases; junction bases outside the gene matches: 6. CDR3 sequence reads: CASSTGQGENSPLHF. Here the CDR3 DNA reads TGTGCCAGCAGTACGGGACAGGGCGAAAATTCACCCCTCCACTTT.

This chain connects TRBV4-1 to TRBJ2-1, with 8 bases matching TRBD2. The CDR3 length is 16 residues. In germline, CDR1 is MGHRA, CDR2 YSYEKL. With 2 bases clipped from V and 4 bases from J, the junction kept 7 bases outside the gene matches. The CDR3 here is CASSQLYGGAYNEQFF. DNA of the CDR3: TGCGCCAGCAGCCAACTATACGGGGGGGCTTACAATGAGCAGTTCTTC.

The CDR3 DNA reads TGTGCCAGCAGCCACGGGTGGGGCTACACCTTC. Amino acid sequence: CASSHGWGYTF. The V gene is TRBV12-3 or TRBV12-4, the J gene TRBJ1-2; no definite D call. This CDR3 is built from 11 residues. The V end was cut by 6 bases, the J end by 8 bases, with 10 bases between.

This clone was recorded once. V usage is TRBV9 and J usage is TRBJ2-3, with 7 bases matching TRBD2. With V trimmed by 2 bases and J by 3 bases, 3 bases remained unmatched. The CDR3 is 14 residues long. Germline CDR1 reads SGDLS; CDR2 reads YYNGEE. The CDR3 DNA reads as TGTGCCAGCAGCGTGCAGGGAGGGACAGATACGCAGTATTTT. Residues: CASSVQGGTDTQYF.

This clone has at least ten counts. The chain carries TRBV4-1 and TRBJ1-5; tentatively, D is TRBD1 (5 bases). Germline values: CDR1 MGHRA, CDR2 YSYEKL. With 0 bases removed from V and 6 bases from J, the gap between germline ends came to 18 bases. The CDR3 totals 17 residues. CDR3 sequence (DNA): TGCGCCAGCAGCCAAGAACGCGCCGGGGGTATAGGTCAGCCCCAGCATTTT. Its translation is CASSQERAGGIGQPQHF.

Written as DNA, the CDR3 is TGCGCCAGCAGCTTGGGACAGGAGCTCTATGGCTACACCTTC. Translation gives CASSLGQELYGYTF. The V call is TRBV5-1, the J call TRBJ1-2; the D gene is possibly TRBD1 (6 bases). Germline lookup yields CDR1 SGHRS and CDR2 YFSETQ. Trimming cost V 0 bases and J 4 bases, with 10 bases left between them. The CDR3 covers 14 residues.

This clone was counted a few times. The chain is built from TRBV3-1 (or the pseudogene TRBV3-2) and TRBJ1-2; D not certain. This CDR3 is 12 amino acids long. The V gene lost 7 bases and the J gene lost 4 bases, with 10 bases spanning the gap. Germline values: CDR1 LGHDT, CDR2 YNNKEL (reference sequence). The CDR3 loop is CASIDSTYGYTF. In DNA form, the CDR3 reads TGTGCCAGCATCGATTCTACCTATGGCTACACCTTC.